This TCR beta chain was captured in a study of early T cells in non-severe SARS-CoV-2 infection. Turning to the study itself: Sequencing used unsorted whole-blood bulk RNA, so chains lack pairing.

This CDR3 has 13 residues. The V gene's germline CDR1 is DFQATT and CDR2 SNEGSKA (reference sequence). The V and J ends lost 6 bases and 3 bases, in that order; junction bases with no gene match: 3. TCRdb reprocessed the 5' RACE reads via MiXCR and lists one record per CDR3 protein. The sample yields some 71,000 distinct CDR3 sequences, about 13% seen once. The clonotype was recovered from an adult who was a healthcare worker with PCR-confirmed SARS-CoV-2 infection or an uninfected control (not recorded which). This rearrangement joins TRBV20-1 to TRBJ2-3, with TRBD1 identical over 10 bases. Sample: whole blood. Here the CDR3 reads CSARTGGTDTQYF. The CDR3 nucleotides are TGCAGTGCGCGGACAGGGGGGACAGATACGCAGTATTTT.